This T cell receptor beta chain originates from a study of tumor-infiltrating lymphocytes in primary liver carcinoma. For the study at large: Aged between 30 and 69 years, the patients were men and women. Tumors were staged T1-T3 N0M0 and measured 4.2 to 10 cm across.

This CDR3 is built from 13 residues. Trimming took 7 bases from V and 2 from J, leaving 12 bases between them. Per the germline V gene, CDR1 is MNHEY and CDR2 is SVGAGI. The source material, about 18-33 mg of unsorted bulk tissue, was used to co-extract RNA and DNA. Tumors were each sampled at five separate regions. Without exception, tumor samples held over 80% viable tumor cells. Starting material of roughly 0.45 ug total RNA yielded TCR beta cDNA via a constant-region primer. Employing slightly modified ARM-PCR, three nested multiplex PCR rounds were run, and these gave rise to the TCR beta libraries. The two initial PCR rounds, nine to eleven cycles each, used TRBV1-TRBV30 forward and C-beta reverse primers. TCRdb fed the multiplex PCR reads into MiXCR, producing one record per CDR3 protein. The table has 40,000 to 60,000 distinct CDR3 sequences, 60% to 75% seen once.

The sample comprised liver tumor tissue from sampling region 3. As for subset: tumor region T3, left-lateral pole. The V gene is TRBV6-5, the J gene TRBJ2-7; no clear D gene. This TCR came from a man aged 40-49 years with primary liver carcinoma and hepatitis B virus infection. Here the CDR3 DNA reads TGTGCCAGCAATCGACTGGGCGCCTACGAGCAGTACTTC. Encoded protein: CASNRLGAYEQYF.